This T cell receptor (beta chain) is from a study of molecular identifiers for immune sequencing clone quantification. Via MiXCR, TCRdb re-called the PCR reads, giving one row per CDR3 protein. In the table there are approximately 590,000 distinct CDR3 sequences, 25% of which are singletons. Germline loops: CDR1 SGHNT, CDR2 YYREEE (reference sequence). Trimming shortened V by 1 base and J by 0 bases, and 11 bases separated the two germline ends. The CDR3 is 16 residues long. This clonotype was detected a few times. V gene TRBV5-4 combines with J gene TRBJ2-1; unclear D gene. This sequence was found in a human donor in good health. Some libraries in this study had Jurkat cell RNA spiked in. What was sequenced was naive CD8+ T cells from blood, with Jurkat cell RNA spiked in. Sample subset: FACS-sorted CD8+CD4-CCR7+CD45RA+ naive T cells. The CDR3 spells CASSLFASSSYNEQFF. CDR3 bases: TGTGCCAGCAGCTTGTTTGCGTCTAGCTCCTACAATGAGCAGTTCTTC.